The rows below give T cell receptor beta chains drawn from one sample of a study of cytotoxic CD8 clonotypes in ibrutinib-treated CLL. TCRdb keeps only in-frame clones here, not all; method: immunoSEQ multiplex PCR. The table shows 150,000 to 200,000 clones, with roughly 72% occurring only once. Sequencing was performed on PBMCs, taken after 24 months of ibrutinib treatment. These receptor sequences come from a human donor with chronic lymphocytic leukemia. Both conserved end residues are part of each CDR3. A D gene is named only where the DNA matches it firmly. Size tells how often a clone was seen (once, few, many) or the class of an expanded clone, and some rows leave it out.

D	size	V	J	CDR3	DNA
-	few	TRBV7-2	TRBJ2-1	CASSSMTGTYNEQFF	TGTGCCAGCAGCTCAATGACAGGAACCTACAATGAGCAGTTCTTC
-	-	TRBV18	TRBJ2-7	CASSPRDGSYEQYF	TGTGCCAGCTCCCCGAGGGACGGATCCTACGAGCAGTACTTC
TRBD1	-	TRBV4-3	TRBJ2-7	CASSQDKQGINEQYF	TGCGCCAGCAGCCAAGATAAACAGGGGATCAACGAGCAGTACTTC
-	-	TRBV25-1	TRBJ2-7	CASSAPLGEQYF	TGTGCCAGCAGTGCCCCCCTAGGGGAGCAGTACTTC
TRBD2	once	TRBV5-1	TRBJ2-3	CASSFLAVDTQYF	TGCGCCAGCAGCTTCCTAGCGGTAGATACGCAGTATTTT
-	few	TRBV30	TRBJ1-1	CAWSAGEGTNTEAFF	TGTGCCTGGAGTGCGGGGGAGGGGACGAACACTGAAGCTTTCTTT
-	-	TRBV28	TRBJ1-2	CASKRTPDNYGYTF	TGTGCCAGTAAACGGACACCGGATAACTATGGCTACACCTTC
-	few	TRBV28	TRBJ1-5	CASSLDGPIKGNQPQHF	TGTGCCAGCAGTTTAGACGGACCGATAAAGGGCAATCAGCCCCAGCATTTT
-	-	TRBV30	TRBJ2-1	CAWRKDYNEQFF	TGTGCCTGGAGGAAGGATTACAATGAGCAGTTCTTC
TRBD1	-	TRBV19	TRBJ1-5	CASSMARGRHQPQHF	TGTGCCAGTAGTATGGCGAGGGGGCGGCATCAGCCCCAGCATTTT
-	-	TRBV19	TRBJ1-2	CASSMGLRASSYGYTF	TGTGCCAGTAGTATGGGTTTAAGAGCCAGCAGCTATGGCTACACCTTC
-	few	TRBV7-8	TRBJ2-7	CASSLVAGYEQYF	TGTGCCAGCAGCTTAGTAGCAGGCTACGAGCAGTACTTC
-	few	TRBV19	TRBJ2-3	CASNHRTGADTQYF	TGTGCCAGTAATCACAGGACGGGAGCAGATACGCAGTATTTT
-	-	TRBV6-6	TRBJ1-1	CASSSGAPPEAFF	TGTGCCAGCAGCTCCGGGGCCCCCCCTGAAGCTTTCTTT
TRBD1	-	TRBV9	TRBJ2-5	CASSHRGHQETQYF	TGTGCCAGCAGTCACAGGGGTCACCAAGAGACCCAGTACTTC
-	-	TRBV4-2	TRBJ2-5	CASSQATGETQYF	TGTGCCAGCAGCCAAGCAACAGGGGAGACCCAGTACTTC
TRBD2	-	TRBV18	TRBJ2-1	CASSLFTSGSYNEQFF	TGTGCCAGCTCATTATTCACTAGCGGCTCCTACAATGAGCAGTTCTTC
TRBD2	-	TRBV30	TRBJ2-7	CAWSLRTSQDEQYF	TGTGCCTGGAGTTTGAGGACTAGTCAAGACGAGCAGTACTTC
-	-	TRBV7-2	TRBJ1-2	CASSTGQNYGYTF	TGTGCCAGCAGCACCGGACAGAACTATGGCTACACCTTC
-	-	TRBV5-1	TRBJ1-2	CASSLDFSQFRVYGYTF	TGCGCCAGCAGCTTGGATTTTTCTCAATTCAGAGTCTATGGCTACACCTTC
TRBD1	once	TRBV10-3	TRBJ1-4	CAIRKGEGADEKLFF	TGTGCCATCCGCAAGGGAGAGGGGGCCGATGAAAAACTGTTTTTT
TRBD1	-	TRBV15	TRBJ2-5	CATSRDLYRGRVETQYF	TGTGCCACCAGCAGAGATCTCTACAGGGGGCGCGTGGAGACCCAGTACTTC
-	once	TRBV5-4	TRBJ2-2	CASSPLREKGGELFF	TGTGCCAGCAGCCCCCTAAGAGAAAAGGGCGGGGAGCTGTTTTTT
TRBD2	-	TRBV30	TRBJ2-7	CACMKRDITSGSYEQYF	TGTGCCTGCATGAAACGTGACATTACTAGCGGGAGCTACGAGCAGTACTTC
-	-	TRBV18	TRBJ1-2	CASSPQRGAHGYTF	TGTGCCAGCTCACCACAACGGGGGGCGCATGGCTACACCTTC
-	-	TRBV7-6	TRBJ2-7	CASSLSIGPRDEQYF	TGTGCCAGCAGCTTATCTATAGGACCCAGAGACGAGCAGTACTTC
-	few	TRBV7-9	TRBJ1-5	CASSIGDQPQHF	TGTGCCAGCAGCATAGGGGATCAGCCCCAGCATTTT
TRBD2	-	TRBV4-2	TRBJ2-3	CASSQDGAGGTDTQYF	TGTGCCAGCAGCCAAGACGGAGCGGGAGGGACAGATACGCAGTATTTT
TRBD1	-	TRBV7-8	TRBJ2-5	CASSLAPWTGMKTQYF	TGTGCCAGCAGCTTAGCACCATGGACAGGGATGAAGACCCAGTACTTC
-	few	TRBV27	TRBJ2-7	CASSFGLEQYF	TGTGCCAGCAGTTTTGGGCTGGAGCAGTACTTC
-	-	TRBV5-3	TRBJ2-3	CARSPGRGSDTQYF	TGTGCCAGAAGCCCCGGTAGGGGGTCAGATACGCAGTATTTT
-	few	TRBV10-3	TRBJ1-5	CAISAFSNQPQHF	TGTGCCATCAGTGCGTTTAGCAATCAGCCCCAGCATTTT
-	-	TRBV2	TRBJ2-5	CASMEGMETQYF	TGTGCCAGCATGGAGGGAATGGAGACCCAGTACTTC
-	-	TRBV7-8	TRBJ1-2	CASSLRTDNYGYTF	TGTGCCAGCAGCCTCAGGACAGATAACTATGGCTACACCTTC
TRBD1	-	TRBV5-4	TRBJ2-7	CASFGGQSNSYEQYF	TGTGCCAGCTTTGGGGGACAGTCAAACTCCTACGAGCAGTACTTC
-	few	TRBV27	TRBJ1-2	CASSKNRDVNYGYTF	TGTGCCAGCAGTAAAAACCGGGACGTGAACTATGGCTACACCTTC
-	once	TRBV28	TRBJ1-5	CASSLVKSGWQPQHF	TGTGCCAGCAGTTTAGTTAAATCGGGGTGGCAGCCCCAGCATTTT
TRBD2	few	TRBV7-3	TRBJ2-1	CASRFPLAGVDEQFF	TGTGCCAGCAGGTTCCCCCTAGCGGGAGTAGATGAGCAGTTCTTC
-	once	TRBV4-1	TRBJ2-5	CASSHPGEETQYF	TGCGCCAGCAGCCATCCGGGCGAAGAGACCCAGTACTTC
-	-	TRBV19	TRBJ1-2	CASSDSRWGLDGYTF	TGTGCCAGTAGTGACTCTCGGTGGGGCCTGGATGGCTACACCTTC
-	-	TRBV5-4	TRBJ2-1	CASSLEVGLSSYNEQFF	TGTGCCAGCAGCTTGGAGGTCGGGTTGAGCTCCTACAATGAGCAGTTCTTC
TRBD1	-	TRBV7-9	TRBJ2-2	CASSSGQGIGELFF	TGTGCCAGCAGCTCGGGACAGGGAATCGGGGAGCTGTTTTTT